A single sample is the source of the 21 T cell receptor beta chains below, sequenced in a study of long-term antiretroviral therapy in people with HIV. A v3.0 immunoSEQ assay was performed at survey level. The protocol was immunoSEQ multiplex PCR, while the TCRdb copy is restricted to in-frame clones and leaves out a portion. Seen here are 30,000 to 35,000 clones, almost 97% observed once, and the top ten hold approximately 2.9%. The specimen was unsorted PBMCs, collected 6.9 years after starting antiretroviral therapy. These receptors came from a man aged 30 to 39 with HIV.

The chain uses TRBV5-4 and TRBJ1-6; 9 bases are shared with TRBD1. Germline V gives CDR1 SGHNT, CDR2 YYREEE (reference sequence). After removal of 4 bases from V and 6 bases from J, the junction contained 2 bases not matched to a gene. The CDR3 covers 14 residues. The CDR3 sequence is CASSVDRGNSPLHF. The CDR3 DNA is TGTGCCAGCAGCGTGGACAGGGGTAATTCACCCCTCCACTTT.

The CDR3 nucleotides are TGTGCCAGCAGTTCAGGACAGGCCTTCTACGAGCAGTACTTC. Protein: CASSSGQAFYEQYF. V and J are TRBV28 and TRBJ2-7; TRBD1 agrees at 7 bases. The CDR3 consists of 14 residues. Germline V gene lookup returns CDR1 MDHEN and CDR2 SYDVKM. V lost 4 bases and J lost 3; bases outside the gene matches: 6. The full variable domain, with the rest looked up from reference TRBV28 and TRBJ2-7, is DVKVTQSSRYLVKRTGEKVFLECVQDMDHENMFWYRQDPGLGLRLIYFSYDVKMKEKGDIPEGYSVSREKKERFSLILESASTNQTSMYLCASSSGQAFYEQYFGPGTRLTVT.

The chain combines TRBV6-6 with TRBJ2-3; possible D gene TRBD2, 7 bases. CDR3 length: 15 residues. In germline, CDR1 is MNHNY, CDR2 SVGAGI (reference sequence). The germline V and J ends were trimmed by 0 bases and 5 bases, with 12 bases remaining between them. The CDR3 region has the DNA TGTGCCAGCAGTTACTCGGGGGGGGCGGGAGATACGCAGTATTTT. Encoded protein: CASSYSGGAGDTQYF.

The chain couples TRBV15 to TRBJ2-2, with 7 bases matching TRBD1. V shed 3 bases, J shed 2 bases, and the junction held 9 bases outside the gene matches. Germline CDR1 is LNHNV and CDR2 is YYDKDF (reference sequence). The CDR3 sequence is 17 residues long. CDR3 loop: CATSSATTGINTGELFF. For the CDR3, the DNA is TGTGCCACCAGCAGCGCGACGACAGGGATAAACACCGGGGAGCTGTTTTTT.

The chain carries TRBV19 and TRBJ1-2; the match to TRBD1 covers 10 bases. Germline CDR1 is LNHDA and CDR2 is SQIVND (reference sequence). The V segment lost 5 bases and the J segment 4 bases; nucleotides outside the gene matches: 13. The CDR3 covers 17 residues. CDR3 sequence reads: CASSPSPTGGASYGYTF. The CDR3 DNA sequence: TGTGCCAGTAGTCCCTCCCCGACAGGGGGCGCGAGCTATGGCTACACCTTC.

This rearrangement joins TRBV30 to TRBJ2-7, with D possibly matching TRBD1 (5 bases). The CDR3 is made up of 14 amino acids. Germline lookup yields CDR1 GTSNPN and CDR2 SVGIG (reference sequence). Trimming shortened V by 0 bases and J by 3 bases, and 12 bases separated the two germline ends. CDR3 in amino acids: CAWSVGRRDYEQYF. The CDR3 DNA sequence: TGTGCCTGGAGTGTAGGGCGCAGGGACTACGAGCAGTACTTC.

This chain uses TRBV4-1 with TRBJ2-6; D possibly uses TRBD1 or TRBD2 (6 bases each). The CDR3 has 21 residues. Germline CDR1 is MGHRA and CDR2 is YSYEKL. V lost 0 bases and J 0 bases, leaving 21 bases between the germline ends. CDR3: CASSQDGGDTGNPSGANVLTF. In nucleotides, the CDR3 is TGCGCCAGCAGCCAAGACGGGGGAGATACAGGGAATCCCTCTGGGGCCAACGTCCTGACTTTC.

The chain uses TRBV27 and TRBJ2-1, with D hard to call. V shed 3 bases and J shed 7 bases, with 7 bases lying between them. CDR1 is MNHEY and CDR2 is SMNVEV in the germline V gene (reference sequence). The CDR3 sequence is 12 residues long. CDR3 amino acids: CASSLVGNEQFF. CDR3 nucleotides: TGTGCCAGCAGTTTGGTTGGGAATGAGCAGTTCTTC.

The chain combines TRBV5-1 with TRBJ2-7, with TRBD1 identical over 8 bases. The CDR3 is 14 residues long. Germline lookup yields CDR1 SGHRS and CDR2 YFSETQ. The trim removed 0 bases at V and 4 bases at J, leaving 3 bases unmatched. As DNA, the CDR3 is TGCGCCAGCAGCTTGGATGGACAGGGTTACGAGCAGTACTTC. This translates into CASSLDGQGYEQYF.

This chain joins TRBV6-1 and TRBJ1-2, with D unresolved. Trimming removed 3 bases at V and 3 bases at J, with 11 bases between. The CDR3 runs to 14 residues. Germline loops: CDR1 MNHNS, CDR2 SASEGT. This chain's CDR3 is CASSDVWLDYGYTF. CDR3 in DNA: TGTGCCAGCAGTGACGTTTGGTTGGACTATGGCTACACCTTC.

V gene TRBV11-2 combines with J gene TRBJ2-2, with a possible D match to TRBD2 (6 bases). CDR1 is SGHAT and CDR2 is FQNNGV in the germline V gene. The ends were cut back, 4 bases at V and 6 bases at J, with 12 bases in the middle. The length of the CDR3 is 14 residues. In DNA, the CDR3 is TGTGCCAGCAGCTCGTTGACTAGTCCCGGGGAGCTGTTTTTT. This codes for CASSSLTSPGELFF.

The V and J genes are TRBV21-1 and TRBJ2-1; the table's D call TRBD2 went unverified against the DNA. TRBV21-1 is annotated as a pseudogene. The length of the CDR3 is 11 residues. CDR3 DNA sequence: TGTGCCAGCAGCAAATCGGGTAAGGAGTTCTTC. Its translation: CASSKSGKEFF.

The CDR3 loop reads CAISEHKGDTQYF. CDR3 in DNA: TGTGCCATCAGTGAACATAAGGGAGATACGCAGTATTTT. The rearrangement uses TRBV10-3 and TRBJ2-3; D is undetermined. V lost 3 bases, J lost 5 bases, and 9 bases lay in between. This CDR3 contains 13 residues. CDR1 is ENHRY, CDR2 SYGVKD, per germline.

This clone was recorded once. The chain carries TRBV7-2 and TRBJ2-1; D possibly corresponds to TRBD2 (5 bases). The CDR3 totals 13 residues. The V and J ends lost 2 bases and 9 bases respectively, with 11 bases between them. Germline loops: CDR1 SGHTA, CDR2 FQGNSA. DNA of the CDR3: TGTGCCAGCAGCTTATCGAGTCGGGGTGAGCAGTTCTTC. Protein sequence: CASSLSSRGEQFF.

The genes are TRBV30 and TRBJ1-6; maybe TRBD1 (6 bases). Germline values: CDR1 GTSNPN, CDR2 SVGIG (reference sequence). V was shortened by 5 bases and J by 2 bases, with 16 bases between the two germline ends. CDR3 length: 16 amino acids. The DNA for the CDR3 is TGTGCCTGGGGCACAGGGATGGTGGCCTATAATTCACCCCTCCACTTT. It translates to CAWGTGMVAYNSPLHF. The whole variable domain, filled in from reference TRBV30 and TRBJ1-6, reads SQTIHQWPATLVQPVGSPLSLECTVEGTSNPNLYWYRQAAGRGLQLLFYSVGIGQISSEVPQNLSASRPQDRQFILSSKKLLLSDSGFYLCAWGTGMVAYNSPLHFGNGTRLTVT.

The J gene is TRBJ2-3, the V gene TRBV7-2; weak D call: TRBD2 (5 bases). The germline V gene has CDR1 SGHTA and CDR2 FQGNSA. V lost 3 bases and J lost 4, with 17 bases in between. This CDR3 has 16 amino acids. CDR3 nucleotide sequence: TGTGCCAGCAGCTTTGCTCCAGACGAGGGCGCAGATACGCAGTATTTT. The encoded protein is CASSFAPDEGADTQYF.

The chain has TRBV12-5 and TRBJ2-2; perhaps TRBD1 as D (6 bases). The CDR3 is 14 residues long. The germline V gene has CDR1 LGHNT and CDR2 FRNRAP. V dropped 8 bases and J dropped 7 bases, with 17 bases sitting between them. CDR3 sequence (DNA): TGTGCTAGTACCACGGCAGGGGATTACGGGGAGCTGTTTTTT. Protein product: CASTTAGDYGELFF.

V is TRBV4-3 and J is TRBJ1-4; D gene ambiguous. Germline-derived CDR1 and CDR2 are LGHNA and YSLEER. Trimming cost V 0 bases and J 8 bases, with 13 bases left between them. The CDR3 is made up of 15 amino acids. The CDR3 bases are TGCGCCAGCAGCCAAGATACGCTCCGCGGAGAAAAACTGTTTTTT. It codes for CASSQDTLRGEKLFF.

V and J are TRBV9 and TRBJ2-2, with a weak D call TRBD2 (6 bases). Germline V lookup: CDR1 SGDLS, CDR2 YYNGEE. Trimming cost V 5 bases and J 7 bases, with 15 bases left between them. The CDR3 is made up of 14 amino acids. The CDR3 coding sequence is TGTGCCAGCAGTTTTGGAGGGCGAAACGGGGAGCTGTTTTTT. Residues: CASSFGGRNGELFF. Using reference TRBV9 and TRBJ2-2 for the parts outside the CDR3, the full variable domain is DSGVTQTPKHLITATGQRVTLRCSPRSGDLSVYWYQQSLDQGLQFLIQYYNGEERAKGNILERFSAQQFPDLHSELNLSSLELGDSALYFCASSFGGRNGELFFGEGSRLTVL.

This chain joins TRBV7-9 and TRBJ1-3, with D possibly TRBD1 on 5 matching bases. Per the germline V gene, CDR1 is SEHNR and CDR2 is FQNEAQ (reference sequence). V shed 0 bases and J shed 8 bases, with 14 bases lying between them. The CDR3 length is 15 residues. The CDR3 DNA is TGTGCCAGCAGCTTAGCCCTCTGGCAGGGAGACACCATATATTTT. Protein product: CASSLALWQGDTIYF.

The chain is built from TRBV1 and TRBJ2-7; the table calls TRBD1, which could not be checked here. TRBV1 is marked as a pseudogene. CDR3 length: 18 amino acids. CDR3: CTSSQDGSGTGVPYEQYF. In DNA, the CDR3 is TGCACCAGCAGCCAAGATGGTTCCGGGACAGGGGTTCCCTACGAGCAGTACTTC.